The clone carrying this TCR beta chain was detected once. Its antigen is not identified. The PCR ran on 60 Vbeta and 13 Jbeta primers. TCRdb keeps only in-frame clones here, not all; method: immunoSEQ multiplex PCR. There are about 100,000 clones in the sample; roughly 74% occur only once, and about 1.9% lies in the top ten. This specimen belongs to a study of cytomegalovirus exposure and HLA in healthy donors. Study-wide findings and caveats: Later on, an analysis found that several of the most significant clusters appeared to be linked to common viral pathogens, which included parvovirus B19. Rarity held for most TCR sequences, but there were some public TCRs that occurred in many donors. A later analysis found that most CMV-associated TCR beta chains appeared HLA-restricted. CMV serostatus was the sole immune exposure information available.

This CDR3 is built from 17 residues. Trimming took 4 bases from V and 8 from J; bases not matched to a gene: 13. The germline V gene has CDR1 LGHNA and CDR2 YNFKEQ. The chain employs TRBV4-2 and TRBJ2-1, with 11 positions matching TRBD2. This clonotype was obtained from a woman aged 40 to 49 in good health and CMV-seronegative. Specimen: PBMCs. The CDR3 DNA is TGTGCCAGCAGCCCGACGGTGCTAGCGGGAGGTTTCGATGAGCAGTTCTTC. Encoded protein: CASSPTVLAGGFDEQFF.